The T cell receptor (beta chain) described here comes from a study of T-cell memory formation after mild COVID-19 (dated by TCRdb to the early 2020s). Notes on the research overall: Most TCR sequence clusters were specific to one of the two donors. In a couple of donors, T-cell clones that expanded and contracted after mild COVID-19 were tracked by sequencing TCRalpha and TCRbeta repertoires over time. Two young, previously healthy adult volunteers made up the cohort, one male and one female. Points the paper makes about the study in general: Clones that contracted from day 15 to 85 showed balanced CD4/CD8 phenotypes, whereas a second wave of clones that expanded from day 15 to 37 leaned towards CD4+. Contracting CD4+ clones were found mainly in CM and EM memory subsets, while CD8+ clones were enriched in EMRA. Whether the second-wave clones peaking on day 37 were SARS-CoV-2 specific was not confirmed. Some responding clones were found in pre-infection memory, which suggests that pre-existing cross-reactive memory T cells took part in the SARS-CoV-2 response. The study included only a couple of mild cases, and larger cohorts that include severe cases with pre-infection samples were judged to be necessary.

Between the V and J ends, shortened by 5 bases and 0 bases respectively, the junction contains 12 bases. Spanning cysteine to phenylalanine, the CDR3 consists of 15 amino acids. Only CDR3 DNA remains: 45 bases, in frame from the first base. Via the germline V gene, CDR1 is SNHLY and CDR2 FYNNEI. As concerns this clonotype: It lacks a known antigen. No clone much larger than this one lies a single base away; base qualities are absent.

Instrument on record: Illumina NovaSeq 6000. cDNA libraries for TCRalpha and TCRbeta were prepared by 5'RACE using constant-segment primers, with sample barcodes and unique molecular identifiers added. RNA was extracted from every sample with Trizol reagent. Libraries were amplified in two PCR steps, with a second sample barcode and Illumina TruSeq adapters added in the second step. Libraries were sequenced on an Illumina NovaSeq with 2 x 150 bp paired-end reads. Turning to the authors' computational methods: Demultiplexing of reads and collapsing into UMI-guided consensus sequences were performed with migec v1.2.7. Using mixcr v2.1.11, the UMI consensuses were aligned to TRA and TRB V and J templates and assembled into clonotypes. Clonotypes were classified as expanded or contracted when called significant by both edgeR and NoisET, with noise models trained on biological replicates. For edgeR calls, the thresholds were a false discovery rate-adjusted p below 0.01 and a log2 fold-change of 1. As an exploratory analysis of dynamics, PCA with hierarchical clustering was applied to max-normalized trajectories of the 1000 most abundant clonotypes. Each responding clone was given a CD4 or CD8 phenotype based on the CD4+ and CD8+ repertoires, which had been sequenced separately. The public reads were quality trimmed at Q25 with fastp and then assembled into clones with MiXCR by TCRdb, keeping productive beta chains. Rows are unified per CDR3 protein, each entry keeping the most common DNA and genes. What appears here as the V and J calls and clone size reflects TCRdb's work, not the paper's. This sample holds roughly 450,000 distinct CDR3 sequences; more than 15% were observed only once. The top ten clones comprise about 22% of the sample.

Ficoll-Paque density gradient centrifugation was the method used to isolate PBMCs. The chain joins TRBV2 to TRBJ2-3; D gene: possibly TRBD1, on 5 matching bases. Sequenced: PBMCs or a T cell subset sorted from them (not recorded which). This sequence was found in a young man who had mild COVID-19 (a few samples of this study predate the infection). The sample titles of this study are shuffled in the database, so cell type and time point are left out; the donor was told from shared clones. The DNA reads as follows: TGTGCCAGCAGTCGAAGGGGTAGAAGCACAGATACGCAGTATTTT. Translated, this is CASSRRGRSTDTQYF.